The 14 T cell receptor beta chains below were found in one sample sequenced in a study of identical twins. MiXCR, run by TCRdb on the 5' RACE reads, gives a single entry per CDR3 protein. The data show 400,000 to 550,000 distinct CDR3 sequences, approximately 22% seen once. The data were also submitted as part of a second study, on T cells expressing NK-cell markers.

Sequenced: CD4+ T cells sorted from blood. Receptors originate from a young woman in good health.

The sample holds a few counts of this clonotype. The chain joins TRBV27 to TRBJ2-5; TRBD1 might be the D (5 bases). V lost 5 bases and J lost 5, with 15 bases in between. The CDR3 is made up of 14 amino acids. Germline values: CDR1 MNHEY, CDR2 SMNVEV (reference sequence). CDR3 region: CASSPATEGETQYF. CDR3 DNA: TGTGCCAGCAGTCCAGCGACAGAAGGGGAGACCCAGTACTTC.

The V and J genes are TRBV4-2 and TRBJ2-3, with TRBD2 matching over 9 bases. The ends lost 0 bases at V and 1 base at J; junction bases unmatched: 2. Germline assignment: CDR1 LGHNA and CDR2 YNFKEQ. The CDR3 is 16 residues long. CDR3 nucleotide sequence: TGTGCCAGCAGCCAAGAAAGGACTAGCGGCACAGATACGCAGTATTTT. Protein: CASSQERTSGTDTQYF.

This chain uses TRBV5-5 with TRBJ2-1, with D perhaps matching TRBD1 (6 bases). CDR1 and CDR2 (germline): SGHKS, YYEKEE (reference sequence). V lost 0 bases and J 0 bases, leaving 10 bases between the germline ends. CDR3 length: 16 residues. The CDR3: CASSLGAGVSYNEQFF. CDR3 nucleotides: TGTGCCAGCAGCTTGGGCGCAGGGGTCTCCTACAATGAGCAGTTCTTC.

The V gene is TRBV2, the J gene TRBJ1-3; D is unresolved. Germline loops: CDR1 SNHLY, CDR2 FYNNEI. The CDR3 is made up of 16 amino acids. Between the trimmed V and J ends, which lost 6 bases and 0 bases, there was a span of 15 bases. CDR3 sequence (DNA): TGTGCCAGCAGCGGCTCGGCAGCATACTCTGGAAACACCATATATTTT. This encodes CASSGSAAYSGNTIYF.

This clonotype was found a few times. The chain links TRBV6-5 to TRBJ1-1; D is unclear. The CDR3 is 13 amino acids. Germline CDR1 MNHEY, CDR2 SVGAGI. The V gene lost 2 bases and the J gene lost 4 bases, with 8 bases spanning the gap. CDR3 loop: CASSYRVSTEAFF. In nucleotides, the CDR3 is TGTGCCAGCAGTTACCGAGTTAGCACTGAAGCTTTCTTT.

This clonotype was recorded many times. The chain recombines TRBV20-1 with TRBJ1-6; TRBD1 is a possible D gene (6 bases). The CDR3 runs to 14 residues. CDR1 and CDR2 from the germline V gene are DFQATT and SNEGSKA (reference sequence). Deletions cut 0 bases from V and 8 bases from J, with 11 bases between. The CDR3 region is CSARDRAGDSPLHF. CDR3 coding DNA: TGCAGTGCTAGAGATAGGGCAGGGGATTCACCCCTCCACTTT.

This chain uses TRBV10-3 with TRBJ2-3; 12 bases line up with TRBD2. The CDR3 spans 17 residues. V was pared by 5 bases and J by 0 bases, with 6 bases of the junction left unmatched. CDR1 and CDR2 from the germline V gene are ENHRY and SYGVKD. In DNA, the CDR3 is TGTGCCATCAGTTCCCGGACTAGCGGGGAGAGCACAGATACGCAGTATTTT. Its protein is CAISSRTSGESTDTQYF.

J is TRBJ2-3 and V is TRBV4-2; D is unclear. The CDR3 extends over 15 amino acids. CDR1 and CDR2 from the germline V gene are LGHNA and YNFKEQ. Deletions cut 4 bases from V and 4 bases from J, with 15 bases between. The CDR3 loop reads CASSRAPGAADTQYF. The CDR3 coding sequence is TGTGCCAGCAGCCGGGCCCCGGGCGCCGCAGATACGCAGTATTTT.

J is TRBJ2-5 and V is TRBV5-1; D is unclear. Germline V lookup: CDR1 SGHRS, CDR2 YFSETQ. V shed 2 bases and J shed 2 bases, with 7 bases lying between them. The CDR3 is 13 amino acids. CDR3 DNA sequence: TGCGCCAGCAGCTTTTTCCCTCAAGAGACCCAGTACTTC. It translates to CASSFFPQETQYF. The variable domain in full, with the rest retrieved from reference TRBV5-1 and TRBJ2-5, is KAGVTQTPRYLIKTRGQQVTLSCSPISGHRSVSWYQQTPGQGLQFLFEYFSETQRNKGNFPGRFSGRQFSNSRSEMNVSTLELGDSALYLCASSFFPQETQYFGPGTRLLVL.

The chain recombines TRBV20-1 with TRBJ2-4; D may be TRBD1 or TRBD2 (5 bases each). In germline, CDR1 is DFQATT, CDR2 SNEGSKA (reference sequence). V gave up 4 bases and J gave up 6 bases, with 16 bases separating them. CDR3 length equals 14 residues. The DNA for the CDR3 is TGCAGTGCTATAACTGGGGGTTTGGGAAACATTCAGTACTTC. Its protein is CSAITGGLGNIQYF.

V usage is TRBV18 and J usage is TRBJ2-3; D is perhaps TRBD2 (5 bases). This CDR3 is built from 14 residues. The V and J ends lost 4 bases and 0 bases respectively, with 8 bases between them. Germline values: CDR1 KGHSH, CDR2 LQKENI. Here the CDR3 reads CASSRRTSTDTQYF. For the CDR3, the DNA is TGTGCCAGCTCACGGCGGACTAGCACAGATACGCAGTATTTT.

This clonotype was counted a few times. This chain connects TRBV9 to TRBJ1-6; maybe TRBD1 (5 bases). Trimming pared 0 bases from V and 10 bases from J, leaving 5 bases between. The CDR3 covers 12 residues. CDR1 is SGDLS, CDR2 YYNGEE, per germline. The CDR3 DNA sequence: TGTGCCAGCAGCGTAGGGGGGTCACCCCTCCACTTT. Protein sequence: CASSVGGSPLHF.

V gene TRBV6-2 or TRBV6-3 combines with J gene TRBJ2-5, with D uncertain. Trimming took off 6 bases at V and 5 bases at J, with 13 bases between the two ends. CDR1 is MNHEY, CDR2 SVGEGT, per germline. There are 13 residues in the CDR3. The CDR3 DNA is TGTGCCAGCAGAAGAGGAGTCTGGGAGACCCAGTACTTC. Translation: CASRRGVWETQYF.

This clonotype has more than one count but fewer than ten. V is TRBV7-2 and J is TRBJ2-7, with D possibly TRBD2 on 7 matching bases. Germline lookup yields CDR1 SGHTA and CDR2 FQGNSA. The CDR3 loop spans 15 amino acids. Trimming left V 0 bases short and J 4 bases short, with 13 bases between. The CDR3 spells CASSLALGGPYEQYF. The CDR3, as DNA: TGTGCCAGCAGCTTAGCGTTGGGGGGGCCGTACGAGCAGTACTTC.